These 21 T cell receptor beta chains share one sample of origin, sequenced in a study of regulatory T cells in long-lasting Graves disease. CDR3-region Arm-PCR and iRepertoire HTBI primers produced the TCR beta libraries. TCRdb re-called the multiplex PCR reads through MiXCR, storing one row per CDR3 protein. Counted here are 620,000 or so distinct CDR3 sequences, 15% to 20% occurring once; the ten biggest clones make up about 18%. Time point defined: newly diagnosed GD, antithyroid drugs for less than 3 months. From RNA extracted from PBMCs, the TCR library was made. The same data also went into a second study, on T cells in Graves' hyperthyroidism and ophthalmopathy.

Sequencing used peripheral blood mononuclear cells (PBMCs), obtained at new diagnosis, from a patient treated with antithyroid drugs. Receptors originate from a woman aged 25 to 39 with Graves disease.

Ten or more counts support this clonotype. V gene TRBV10-1 combines with J gene TRBJ2-5, with D maybe TRBD1 (5 bases). The CDR3 consists of 13 residues. V shed 2 bases and J shed 5 bases, with 9 bases lying between them. Germline V lookup: CDR1 WNHNN, CDR2 SYGVQD (reference sequence). CDR3 bases: TGCGCCAGCAGTGAGAGCAGGGCGGAGACCCAGTACTTC. This translates into CASSESRAETQYF.

To note about this clonotype: Just one base apart from a much larger clone, this may be a read error. V gene TRBV5-1 combines with J gene TRBJ2-3; 7 bases are shared with TRBD2. The V and J ends lost 4 bases and 0 bases, in that order; junction bases with no gene match: 5. The CDR3 consists of 15 residues. CDR1 SGHRS and CDR2 YFSETQ come from the germline V gene. CDR3 protein: CASSPQAGSTDTQYF. CDR3 nucleotide sequence: TGCGCCAGCAGCCCACAAGCGGGGAGCACAGATACGCAGTATTTT.

The table lists this clonotype with many counts. V usage is TRBV7-9 and J usage is TRBJ1-3; tentatively, D is TRBD1 (6 bases). Between the trimmed V and J ends, which lost 1 base and 2 bases, there was a span of 12 bases. The CDR3 totals 16 residues. In germline, CDR1 is SEHNR, CDR2 FQNEAQ (reference sequence). CDR3 in amino acids: CASSLVLGGAGNTIYF. The CDR3 nucleotides are TGTGCCAGCAGCTTAGTCCTAGGGGGGGCTGGAAACACCATATATTTT.

Comments on this clonotype: A much larger clone lies a single base off, so this may be a read error. The gene calls are TRBV6-1 and TRBJ2-7, with D perhaps TRBD1 (5 bases). The CDR3 is made up of 13 amino acids. Trimming cost V 7 bases and J 6 bases, with 16 bases left between them. Germline V gene sequence: CDR1 MNHNS, CDR2 SASEGT. CDR3 loop: CASNQSREGEQYF. The CDR3 coding sequence is TGTGCCAGCAATCAAAGCAGGGAAGGCGAGCAGTACTTC.

This clonotype was detected a few times. The chain recombines TRBV20-1 with TRBJ2-7; D gene ambiguous. CDR3 length equals 13 residues. The V end was cut by 5 bases, the J end by 2 bases, with 13 bases between. From germline, CDR1 is DFQATT and CDR2 SNEGSKA (reference sequence). The CDR3 loop reads CSAPPRQPYEQYF. The CDR3 coding sequence is TGCAGTGCTCCCCCCAGACAACCCTACGAGCAGTACTTC.

This clonotype has a handful of counts. The chain couples TRBV19 to TRBJ1-1; possible D gene TRBD1, 6 bases. Germline loops: CDR1 LNHDA, CDR2 SQIVND (reference sequence). V gave up 7 bases and J gave up 0 bases, with 15 bases separating them. The CDR3 runs to 15 residues. CDR3 sequence (DNA): TGTGCCAGTACCCTGGGGGGCCCCATGAACACTGAAGCTTTCTTT. Protein product: CASTLGGPMNTEAFF.

This chain uses TRBV5-5 with TRBJ2-7, with 8 bases that match TRBD2. CDR3 length: 15 amino acids. With 0 bases clipped from V and 5 bases from J, the junction kept 7 bases outside the gene matches. CDR1 and CDR2 from the germline V gene are SGHKS and YYEKEE (reference sequence). In nucleotides, the CDR3 is TGTGCCAGCAGCTTGGAGGGACTAGTTCCCCACGAGCAGTACTTC. The encoded protein is CASSLEGLVPHEQYF.

The chain recombines TRBV5-5 with TRBJ2-5, with TRBD1 identical over 8 bases. V shed 4 bases and J 5 bases; nucleotides not matched to a gene: 4. From germline, CDR1 is SGHKS and CDR2 YYEKEE (reference sequence). The CDR3 is 13 amino acids. For the CDR3, the DNA is TGTGCCAGCAGCGACAGGGGCTCGGAGACCCAGTACTTC. Encoded protein: CASSDRGSETQYF.

This clonotype was seen ten or more times. The chain combines TRBV11-2 with TRBJ2-5; D uncertain. V lost 5 bases and J lost 5, with 18 bases in between. CDR3 length: 15 amino acids. Germline assignment: CDR1 SGHAT and CDR2 FQNNGV. CDR3 coding DNA: TGTGCCAGCAGCCAGACCCCCTCGGTTTGGGAGACCCAGTACTTC. It encodes CASSQTPSVWETQYF.

This clonotype was counted ten times or more. This chain uses TRBV2 with TRBJ1-5, with D possibly being TRBD1 (5 bases). Trimming removed 7 bases at V and 4 bases at J, with 17 bases between. The CDR3 is 15 residues long. Germline assignment: CDR1 SNHLY and CDR2 FYNNEI. CDR3 sequence (DNA): TGTGCCAGCACTCCGACAGACGGACTAAATCAGCCCCAGCATTTT. Translated: CASTPTDGLNQPQHF.

The rearrangement uses TRBV28 and TRBJ2-1; 7 nucleotides align to TRBD2. The CDR3 covers 14 residues. The germline gives CDR1 MDHEN, CDR2 SYDVKM. V shed 3 bases, J shed 5 bases, and the junction held 4 bases outside the gene matches. This CDR3 is CASSFIGRDNEQFF. In nucleotides, the CDR3 is TGTGCCAGCAGTTTTATAGGGAGGGACAATGAGCAGTTCTTC.

The gene calls are TRBV27 and TRBJ2-6; the match to TRBD1 covers 9 bases. Germline loops: CDR1 MNHEY, CDR2 SMNVEV (reference sequence). The CDR3 sequence is 17 residues long. Trimming removed 6 bases from V and 2 bases from J; junction bases left unmatched: 8. CDR3 residues: CASSLGTGNPGANVLTF. CDR3 bases: TGTGCCAGCAGCCTGGGGACAGGGAACCCTGGGGCCAACGTCCTGACTTTC.

J is TRBJ2-7 and V is TRBV11-2, with D perhaps matching TRBD2 (7 bases). The CDR3 is made up of 17 amino acids. The ends were cut back, 2 bases at V and 2 bases at J, with 19 bases in the middle. Germline-derived CDR1 and CDR2 are SGHAT and FQNNGV. In nucleotides, the CDR3 is TGTGCCAGCAGCTTATTGTCTTGGAAGGGGGGGGCCTACGAGCAGTACTTC. This gives the protein CASSLLSWKGGAYEQYF.

The V and J genes are TRBV4-1 and TRBJ2-2; weak D call: TRBD1 (7 bases). The germline V gene encodes CDR1 MGHRA and CDR2 YSYEKL. Trimming shortened V by 0 bases and J by 7 bases, and 12 bases separated the two germline ends. This CDR3 contains 15 residues. The CDR3 nucleotides are TGCGCCAGCAGCCAAGACGCGGGACAGTTCGGGGAGCTGTTTTTT. Encoded protein: CASSQDAGQFGELFF.

This clonotype has only a few counts. The V call is TRBV7-9, the J call TRBJ2-3; 13 nucleotides agree with TRBD2. V was pared by 2 bases and J by 8 bases, with 16 bases of the junction left unmatched. CDR1 is SEHNR, CDR2 FQNEAQ, per germline (reference sequence). The CDR3 extends over 19 amino acids. This chain's CDR3 is CASSLWSWTSGRNVATQYF. The CDR3, as DNA: TGTGCCAGCAGCTTATGGTCCTGGACTAGCGGGAGAAACGTGGCTACGCAGTATTTT.

This clonotype was seen ten or more times. The chain couples TRBV6-1 to TRBJ1-2; D might be TRBD1 (5 bases). The CDR3 covers 15 residues. V dropped 0 bases and J dropped 7 bases, with 15 bases sitting between them. The germline V gene encodes CDR1 MNHNS and CDR2 SASEGT. In DNA form, the CDR3 reads TGTGCCAGCAGTGAAGCTGCCAGGGTGACGTTTGGCTACACCTTC. This sequence encodes CASSEAARVTFGYTF.

This clonotype was detected ten times or more. The rearrangement uses TRBV2 and TRBJ1-3; D is unclear. This CDR3 has 15 amino acids. The germline V gene has CDR1 SNHLY and CDR2 FYNNEI. Between the trimmed V and J ends, which lost 7 bases and 0 bases, there was a span of 13 bases. The CDR3 DNA sequence: TGTGCCAGCATCAAACTGGGCCACTCTGGAAACACCATATATTTT. This translates into CASIKLGHSGNTIYF.

This clonotype turned up a few times. The V and J genes are TRBV3-1 and TRBJ2-5; 7 nucleotides agree with TRBD1. Trimming removed 4 bases from V and 0 bases from J; junction bases left unmatched: 5. Germline CDR1 reads LGHDT; CDR2 reads YNNKEL (reference sequence). There are 15 residues in the CDR3. CDR3 DNA: TGTGCCAGCAGCCTAAGGGGGCGAGACCAAGAGACCCAGTACTTC. Its translation is CASSLRGRDQETQYF.

At least ten counts were recorded for this clonotype. The rearrangement links TRBV20-1 to TRBJ2-7; TRBD2 matches at 7 bases. There are 15 residues in the CDR3. CDR1 and CDR2 from the germline V gene are DFQATT and SNEGSKA (reference sequence). J was trimmed by 2 bases and V by 3 bases; bases with no gene match: 10. This CDR3 reads CSASGSGGRTYEQYF. CDR3 bases: TGCAGTGCTAGTGGCTCGGGCGGGAGAACCTACGAGCAGTACTTC.

This clonotype was seen ten or more times. J is TRBJ2-5 and V is TRBV28, with D perhaps TRBD1 (7 bases). The CDR3 totals 20 residues. The V gene's germline CDR1 is MDHEN and CDR2 SYDVKM. Trimming stripped 8 bases from V and 2 bases from J, with 33 bases between. CDR3 loop: CASDGPSGGAYGGTQETQYF. CDR3 DNA: TGTGCCAGCGACGGTCCTTCAGGGGGAGCTTACGGGGGAACACAAGAGACCCAGTACTTC. The variable domain in full, completed from reference TRBV28 and TRBJ2-5, reads DVKVTQSSRYLVKRTGEKVFLECVQDMDHENMFWYRQDPGLGLRLIYFSYDVKMKEKGDIPEGYSVSREKKERFSLILESASTNQTSMYLCASDGPSGGAYGGTQETQYFGPGTRLLVL.

This clonotype showed up many times. The chain uses TRBV6-5 and TRBJ1-2; D remains unclear. The V and J ends lost 4 bases and 6 bases respectively, with 12 bases between them. This CDR3 comprises 13 residues. Germline CDR1 and CDR2: MNHEY and SVGAGI. The CDR3 region has the DNA TGTGCCAGCAGTTTGACTGCCCAGAATGGCTACACCTTC. Translated: CASSLTAQNGYTF.